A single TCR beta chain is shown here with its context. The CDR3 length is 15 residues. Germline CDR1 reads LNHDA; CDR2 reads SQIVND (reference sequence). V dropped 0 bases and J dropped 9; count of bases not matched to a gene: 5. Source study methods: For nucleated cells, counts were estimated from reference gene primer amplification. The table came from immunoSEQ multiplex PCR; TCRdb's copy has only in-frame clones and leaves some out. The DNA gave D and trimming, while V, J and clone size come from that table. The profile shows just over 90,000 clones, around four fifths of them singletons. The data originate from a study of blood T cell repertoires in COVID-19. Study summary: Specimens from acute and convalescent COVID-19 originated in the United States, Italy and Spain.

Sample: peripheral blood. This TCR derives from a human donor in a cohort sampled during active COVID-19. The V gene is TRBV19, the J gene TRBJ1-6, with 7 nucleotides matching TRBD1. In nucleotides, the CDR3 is TGTGCCAGTAGTATAGAAGCCAGGGGGACTTCACCCCTCCACTTT. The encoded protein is CASSIEARGTSPLHF.